Listed below are T cell receptor beta chains from one sample, sequenced in a study of regulatory T cells in long-lasting Graves disease. TCRdb used MiXCR to reprocess the multiplex PCR reads, holding one entry per CDR3 protein. Found here are about 430,000 distinct CDR3 sequences, roughly a fifth of them singletons; the top ten hold around an eighth. Sequenced material: peripheral blood mononuclear cells (PBMCs), taken when the disease was refractory, from a patient treated with antithyroid drugs. The receptors were sampled from a female donor with Graves disease. CDR3s include the opening cysteine and the closing phenylalanine or tryptophan. Fields, in order: clone size, D gene, V gene, J gene, CDR3 DNA, CDR3 protein. D genes are given only for firm matches. Only part of the rows carry a size: once, few, many, or a class if the clone is expanded.

>many|-|TRBV20-1|TRBJ2-2
TGCAGTGCTAGAGATCACGGCGGGGCGAACACCGGGGAGCTGTTTTTT
CSARDHGGANTGELFF
>-|-|TRBV5-1|TRBJ2-7
TGCGCCAGGCACAGGTTAAGGGGGACGGTCTCCTACGAGCAGTACTTC
CARHRLRGTVSYEQYF
>many|-|TRBV28|TRBJ1-1
TGTGCCAGCAGTTTAGTTCAGGGGTCGGGCACTGAAGCTTTCTTT
CASSLVQGSGTEAFF
>many|-|TRBV15|TRBJ1-3
TGTGCCACCAGCGGCCGGGGTTCTGGAAACACCATATATTTT
CATSGRGSGNTIYF
>many|-|TRBV12-3/TRBV12-4|TRBJ2-2
TGTGCCAGCAGTGGGGGCTCGAACACCGGGGAGCTGTTTTTT
CASSGGSNTGELFF
>many|TRBD2|TRBV7-8|TRBJ2-5
TGTGCCAGCAGCTTAGACCTAGCGGGTCAAGAGACCCAGTACTTC
CASSLDLAGQETQYF
>many|-|TRBV3-1|TRBJ1-1
TGTGCCAGCAGCCAAGACACATTTCTTAACACTGAAGCTTTCTTT
CASSQDTFLNTEAFF
>many|TRBD1|TRBV6-5|TRBJ2-5
TGTGCCAGCAGTTTCGCCAGACAGGGAGACCAAGAGACCCAGTACTTC
CASSFARQGDQETQYF
>many|-|TRBV30|TRBJ2-2
TGTGCCTGTTTCCAAGGAGGGCCTCGGGCCGGGGAGCTGTTTTTT
CACFQGGPRAGELFF
>few|-|TRBV7-6|TRBJ2-2
TGTGCCAGCAGCCCACACCCCCTATGGGCGGATCCGTCGGTCACCGGGGAGCTGTTTTTT
CASSPHPLWADPSVTGELFF
>few|TRBD1|TRBV2|TRBJ2-1
TGTGCCAGCAGTGAATTTGGGACAGAGAACAATGAGCAGTTCTTC
CASSEFGTENNEQFF
>-|-|TRBV6-9|TRBJ2-1
TGTGCCAGCAGTTACTCACAGGTTGGATACAATGAGCAGTTCTTC
CASSYSQVGYNEQFF
>many|-|TRBV28|TRBJ1-2
TGTGCCAGCAGTTCTACAGGCTCTTCTAACTATGGCTACACCTTC
CASSSTGSSNYGYTF
>many|-|TRBV28|TRBJ1-2
TGTGCCAGCAACCCACCCCATTGGGACTACACCTTC
CASNPPHWDYTF
>-|-|TRBV10-3|TRBJ2-1
TGTGCCATCAGTGACTCTAAGCGGAGCTCCTACAATGAGCAGTTCTTC
CAISDSKRSSYNEQFF
>-|-|TRBV4-1|TRBJ1-1
TGCGCCAGCAGCCAAGATTATCAGGACACTGAAGCTTTCTTT
CASSQDYQDTEAFF
>many|-|TRBV12-3/TRBV12-4|TRBJ1-2
TGTGCCAGCAGCCAAGATACTAACTATGGCTACACCTTC
CASSQDTNYGYTF
>many|-|TRBV28|TRBJ1-1
TGTGCCAGCAGTCTAAACAGGGTCGGCACTGAAGCTTTCTTT
CASSLNRVGTEAFF
>once|-|TRBV20-1|TRBJ1-5
TGCAGTGCAACATTAGGGCCTAGCAATCAGCCCCAGCATTTT
CSATLGPSNQPQHF
>many|-|TRBV6-5|TRBJ1-1
TGTGCCAGCAGTTACGTCCCGACACCTAACACTGAAGCTTTCTTT
CASSYVPTPNTEAFF